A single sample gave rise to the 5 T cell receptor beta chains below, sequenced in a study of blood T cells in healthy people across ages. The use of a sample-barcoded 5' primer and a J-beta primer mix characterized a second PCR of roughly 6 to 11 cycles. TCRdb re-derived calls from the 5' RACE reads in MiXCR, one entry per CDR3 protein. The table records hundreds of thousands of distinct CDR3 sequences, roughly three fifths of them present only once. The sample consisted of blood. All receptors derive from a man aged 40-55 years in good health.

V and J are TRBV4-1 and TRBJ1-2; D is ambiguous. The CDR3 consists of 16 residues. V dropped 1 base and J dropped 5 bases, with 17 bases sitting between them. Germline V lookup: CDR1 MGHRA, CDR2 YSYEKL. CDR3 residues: CASSQGSGPQAYGYTF. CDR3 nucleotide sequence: TGCGCCAGCAGCCAAGGCTCCGGGCCCCAGGCTTATGGCTACACCTTC.

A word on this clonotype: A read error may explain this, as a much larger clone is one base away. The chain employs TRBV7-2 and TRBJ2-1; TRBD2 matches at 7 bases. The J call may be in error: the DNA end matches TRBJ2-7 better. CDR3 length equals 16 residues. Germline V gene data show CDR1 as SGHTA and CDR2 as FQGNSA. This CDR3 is CASSLRQRDITNEQYF. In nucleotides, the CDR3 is TGTGCCAGCAGCTTACGCCAGCGGGATATAACAAATGAGCAGTACTTC.

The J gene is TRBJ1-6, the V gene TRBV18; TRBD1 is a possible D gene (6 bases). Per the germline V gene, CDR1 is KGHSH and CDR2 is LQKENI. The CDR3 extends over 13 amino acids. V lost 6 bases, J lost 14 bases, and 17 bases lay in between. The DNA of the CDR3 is TGTGCCAGCTCCGGACAGCCCCAGGACGCCCTCCACTTT. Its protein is CASSGQPQDALHF.

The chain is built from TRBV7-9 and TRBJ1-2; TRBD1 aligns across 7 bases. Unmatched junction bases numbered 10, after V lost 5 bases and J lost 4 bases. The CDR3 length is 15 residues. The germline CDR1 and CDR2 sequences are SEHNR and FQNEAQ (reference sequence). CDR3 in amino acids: CASSPTTGKSYGYTF. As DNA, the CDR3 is TGTGCCAGCAGCCCAACGACAGGGAAAAGCTATGGCTACACCTTC.

The CDR3 DNA reads as TGTGCCAGCAGCTCGGGTGCATGGGGGGCCGGGGAAAAACTGTTTTTT. This translates into CASSSGAWGAGEKLFF. This chain uses TRBV7-9 with TRBJ1-4; TRBD1 is a possible D gene (6 bases). The germline CDR1 and CDR2 sequences are SEHNR and FQNEAQ (reference sequence). Trimming cost V 4 bases and J 8 bases, with 20 bases left between them. This CDR3 spans 16 amino acids.